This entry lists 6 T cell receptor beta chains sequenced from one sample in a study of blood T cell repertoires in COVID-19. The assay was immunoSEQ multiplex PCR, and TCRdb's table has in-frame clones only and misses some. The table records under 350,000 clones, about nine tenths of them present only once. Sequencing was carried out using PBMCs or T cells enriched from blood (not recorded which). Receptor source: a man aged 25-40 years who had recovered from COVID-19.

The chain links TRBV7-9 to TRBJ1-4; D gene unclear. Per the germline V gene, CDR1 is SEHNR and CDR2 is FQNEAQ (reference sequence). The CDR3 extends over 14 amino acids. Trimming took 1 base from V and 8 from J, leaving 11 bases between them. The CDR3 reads CASSLGGGYEKLFF. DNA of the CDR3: TGTGCCAGCAGCTTAGGGGGAGGATACGAAAAACTGTTTTTT.

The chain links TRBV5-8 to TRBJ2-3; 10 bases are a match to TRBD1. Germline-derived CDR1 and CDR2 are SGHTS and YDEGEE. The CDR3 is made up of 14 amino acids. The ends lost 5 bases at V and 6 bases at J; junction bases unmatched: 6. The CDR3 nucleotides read TGTGCCAGCAGAGGGACAGGGGCGCCGGATACGCAGTATTTT. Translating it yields CASRGTGAPDTQYF.

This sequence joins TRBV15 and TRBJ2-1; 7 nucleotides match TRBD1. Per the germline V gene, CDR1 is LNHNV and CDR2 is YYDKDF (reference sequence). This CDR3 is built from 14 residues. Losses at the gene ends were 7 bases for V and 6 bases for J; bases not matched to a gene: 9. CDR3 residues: CATTEHRGGNEQFF. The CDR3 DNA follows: TGTGCCACCACAGAGCACAGGGGCGGCAATGAGCAGTTCTTC.

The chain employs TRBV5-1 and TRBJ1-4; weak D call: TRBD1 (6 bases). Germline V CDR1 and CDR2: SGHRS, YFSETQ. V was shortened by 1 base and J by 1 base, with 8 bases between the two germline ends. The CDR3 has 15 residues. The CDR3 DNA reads TGCGCCAGCAGCTTGCTAGGGGGAACTAATGAAAAACTGTTTTTT. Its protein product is CASSLLGGTNEKLFF.

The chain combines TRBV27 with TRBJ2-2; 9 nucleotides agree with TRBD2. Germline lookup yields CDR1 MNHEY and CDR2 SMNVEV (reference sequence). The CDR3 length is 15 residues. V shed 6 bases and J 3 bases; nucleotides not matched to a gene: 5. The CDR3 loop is CASSLLAGYTGELFF. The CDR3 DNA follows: TGTGCCAGCAGCCTCCTAGCGGGATACACCGGGGAGCTGTTTTTT.

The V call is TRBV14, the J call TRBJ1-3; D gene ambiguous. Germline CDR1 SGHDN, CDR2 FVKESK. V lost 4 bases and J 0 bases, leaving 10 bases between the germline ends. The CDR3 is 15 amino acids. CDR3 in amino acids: CASSRDSFSGNTIYF. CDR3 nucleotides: TGTGCCAGCAGCCGAGACTCCTTCTCTGGAAACACCATATATTTT.